This T cell receptor beta chain was found in a study of blood T cell repertoires in COVID-19. The wider study: T cells, B-cell-depleted T cells, or PBMCs supplied cDNA or gDNA.

Method: immunoSEQ multiplex PCR; TCRdb's copy keeps in-frame clones and lacks some. In the table there are about 49,000 clones, roughly four fifths of which are singletons. This clone was recorded once. The J segment lost 12 bases and the V segment lost 6 bases, leaving 11 bases of the junction unmatched. The CDR3 runs to 14 residues. Looked up from germline, CDR1 is MDHEN and CDR2 is SYDVKM. This chain links TRBV28 with TRBJ2-1, with TRBD1 matching 10 bases. The source is a woman in her fifties or sixties with acute or convalescent COVID-19. Sequenced input: peripheral blood. The CDR3 DNA is TGTGCCAGCAGCTCCCCCGGGGGACAGGGGACGCAGTTCTTC. Translating gives CASSSPGGQGTQFF.